The TCR beta chain described here comes from a study of cytomegalovirus exposure and HLA in healthy donors. With regard to this clone: The antigen remains undetermined.

General observations from the study: It was reported that the classifier diagnosed cytomegalovirus status with high specificity and sensitivity in both the original and validation cohorts. In vitro testing confirmed three CMV-associated chains as specific for CMV antigens. Subsequent analysis found a tendency for first-cohort TCR clusters to co-occur within the 100 to 150 validation repertoires.

Sequencing was performed with immunoSEQ multiplex PCR; in TCRdb, only in-frame clones are kept and a portion is missing. Among approximately 220,000 clones listed, approximately 88% were seen once. The CDR3 runs to 20 residues. J gave up 7 bases and V 4 bases, and 16 bases lay outside the gene matches. CDR1 and CDR2 from the germline V gene are MGHRA and YSYEKL. The chain links TRBV4-1 to TRBJ2-2; 15 bases are shared with TRBD2. The TCR comes from a woman aged 25 to 45 in good health and CMV-seropositive. What was sequenced was PBMCs. CDR3 in DNA: TGCGCCAGCAGCCCCAGTCCGGGACTAGCGGGAGGCTCCTATTACGGGGAGCTGTTTTTT. This codes for CASSPSPGLAGGSYYGELFF.